The T cell receptor (beta chain) under discussion was sequenced for a study of T cells in Graves' hyperthyroidism and ophthalmopathy. Study summary: Peripheral blood samples were taken at initial diagnosis, prior to any treatment. Study-level points and caveats: Ophthalmopathy prediction by the model preceded onset by a median approximately 6.9 months.

The TCR beta CDR3 regions underwent amplification using RNA transcripts as the source. Researchers ran a first-round RT-PCR on the TCR CDR3 using the HTBI primer set. Via MiXCR, TCRdb re-called the multiplex PCR reads, giving one row per CDR3 protein. This table holds around 520,000 distinct CDR3 sequences, approximately 25% found once. The CDR3 totals 15 residues. The V end lost 6 bases, the J end lost 0 bases, and 12 bases lay between the germline ends. Notes on this clonotype: What it recognizes is unknown.

The sample comprised blood. This chain joins TRBV12-3 or TRBV12-4 and TRBJ1-5; D is unresolved. The origin of this receptor is a woman aged 30 to 39 with Graves' ophthalmopathy. CDR3 amino acids: CASSLVDYSNQPQHF. Here the CDR3 DNA reads TGTGCCAGCAGCCTAGTAGATTATAGCAATCAGCCCCAGCATTTT.